This TCR beta chain was sequenced during a study of blood T cell repertoires in COVID-19. Study-wide context: Samples representing acute and convalescent COVID-19 were sourced from the United States, Italy and Spain.

TCRdb's copy holds only in-frame clones and misses some; the assay was immunoSEQ multiplex PCR. The profile shows some 150,000 clones, about 85% of them singletons. Deletions cut 3 bases from V and 3 bases from J, with 8 bases between. CDR1 and CDR2 from the germline V gene are SGHAT and FQNNGV. The CDR3 covers 13 residues. The sample was peripheral blood. This chain uses TRBV11-2 with TRBJ1-1; D ambiguous. The source of this sequence is a human donor with acute or convalescent COVID-19. The donor label of this sample is uncertain. CDR3 DNA sequence: TGTGCCAGCAGCTTGTTAGAGGACACTGAAGCTTTCTTT. Translated, it gives CASSLLEDTEAFF.